This paragraph reports one T cell receptor beta chain. Antigen unknown. Germline trimming cut 4 bases from V and 3 bases from J; bases unmatched to any gene: 6. CDR1 and CDR2 from the germline V gene are MNHNY and SVGAGI (reference sequence). The CDR3 is 15 amino acids. This specimen belongs to a study of T cell clonotyping in hematopoietic cell transplantation. General study findings and limits: Pathologically expanded recipient clonotypes increased progressively from day 30 to day 180 as diversity fell. At the given depth, recipient repertoires were over 95% de novo clonotypes. Higher Inverse Simpson Index values in graft donor and pretransplant recipient predicted broader posttransplant TCR diversity.

Recipients were bled about 28 days pretransplant and at posttransplant days 30, 100, 180. Method: immunoSEQ multiplex PCR; TCRdb's copy keeps in-frame clones and lacks some. The table has 7,300 or so clones, 90% to 97% seen once. Sequencing used PBMCs, obtained 30 days after allogeneic stem cell transplant. The sequence derives from a male patient aged 40-55 years who had an allogeneic stem cell transplant from a related donor, so the T cells may come from the graft donor. Some clones in this sample may be carry-over from other donors' samples. The chain carries TRBV6-6 and TRBJ1-5, with 7 bases that match TRBD1. The CDR3 is CASSSTGTVNQPQHF. Written as DNA, the CDR3 is TGTGCCAGCAGTTCCACCGGGACAGTCAATCAGCCCCAGCATTTT.